Following are 5 T cell receptor beta chains from one sample sequenced in a study of CD8+CD57+ T cells in acquired aplastic anemia. CD8+CD57+ cell expansion, shown by flow cytometry, had occurred in the patients selected for sequencing. Template material for TCR beta VDJ and CDR3 profiling consisted of genomic DNA. Each CDR3 protein gets one entry after TCRdb re-called the reads with MiXCR. The sample yields some 170,000 distinct CDR3 sequences, about three fifths seen once. Sequenced: sorted CD4+, CD8+, or CD8+CD57+ T cells (not recorded which) from PBMCs. The receptor set was obtained from a human donor with aplastic anemia.

This clonotype was counted a single time. This chain uses TRBV7-2 with TRBJ2-7, with D unresolved. The germline gives CDR1 SGHTA, CDR2 FQGNSA. Trimming cost V 1 base and J 0 bases, with 7 bases left between them. The length of the CDR3 is 14 residues. CDR3 in amino acids: CASSLGGFSYEQYF. Here the CDR3 DNA reads TGTGCCAGCAGCTTAGGCGGCTTCTCCTACGAGCAGTACTTC. The complete variable domain, with remaining parts taken from reference TRBV7-2 and TRBJ2-7, reads GAGVSQSPSNKVTEKGKDVELRCDPISGHTALYWYRQSLGQGLEFLIYFQGNSAPDKSGLPSDRFSAERTGGSVSTLTIQRTQQEDSAVYLCASSLGGFSYEQYFGPGTRLTVT.

This chain uses TRBV7-2 with TRBJ1-1, with D uncertain. CDR1 and CDR2 from the germline V gene are SGHTA and FQGNSA. The CDR3 loop spans 13 amino acids. V gave up 6 bases and J gave up 0 bases, with 8 bases separating them. CDR3 DNA sequence: TGTGCCAGCAGTTCAAAGGTGAACACTGAAGCTTTCTTT. Translated, it gives CASSSKVNTEAFF.

The chain is built from TRBV15 and TRBJ2-7; 7 bases match TRBD1. Germline V lookup: CDR1 LNHNV, CDR2 YYDKDF (reference sequence). The length of the CDR3 is 14 residues. Trimming at V came to 3 bases and at J to 2 bases, leaving 4 bases not matched to a gene. The CDR3 DNA sequence: TGTGCCACCAGCAGGCAACAGGGGCCCTACGAGCAGTACTTC. Translating it yields CATSRQQGPYEQYF.

The V gene is TRBV27, the J gene TRBJ2-1; 8 bases map to TRBD1. J lost 2 bases, V lost 11 bases, and 5 bases had no gene match. This CDR3 is built from 13 residues. Germline V gives CDR1 MNHEY, CDR2 SMNVEV (reference sequence). The CDR3 DNA reads as TGTGCCGTACAGGGGGGAACCTACAATGAGCAGTTCTTC. It translates to CAVQGGTYNEQFF.

This clonotype occurred many times. V is TRBV7-9 and J is TRBJ1-4; weak D call: TRBD1 (5 bases). Germline lookup yields CDR1 SEHNR and CDR2 FQNEAQ (reference sequence). The V end was cut by 2 bases, the J end by 6 bases, with 19 bases between. There are 17 residues in the CDR3. The CDR3 region has the DNA TGTGCCAGCAGCTTATTACCCTCGGGACCTGAGGATGAAAAACTGTTTTTT. Translated, it gives CASSLLPSGPEDEKLFF.